This T cell receptor (beta chain) was captured by sequencing in a study of cytomegalovirus exposure and HLA in healthy donors. Study-wide points: When analyzed later, the rates of TCR association showed variation by HLA locus, with DRB1 the most and HLA-C the fewest. Later, an analysis showed that TCR beta chains associated with HLA were more clonally expanded than others that were equally common. As a later analysis showed, several of the most significant clusters appeared to be linked to common viral pathogens. Cytomegalovirus status was reportedly diagnosed by the classifier with high specificity and sensitivity.

A word on this clone: Antigen specificity is unknown.

CDR3 size: 14 residues. Germline assignment: CDR1 LNHDA and CDR2 SQIVND (reference sequence). After removal of 4 bases from V and 5 bases from J, the junction contained 5 bases not matched to a gene. Amplification used 60 Vbeta primers and 13 Jbeta primers. This table comes from immunoSEQ multiplex PCR, and its TCRdb copy is limited to in-frame clones, with some not included. In the table there are over 200,000 clones, 77% of which are singletons. The chain recombines TRBV19 with TRBJ2-5; 9 nucleotides line up with TRBD1. The sequenced sample consisted of PBMCs. This receptor was identified in a woman aged 55-75 years in good health and CMV-seropositive. The CDR3 DNA reads TGTGCCAGTAGTACAACCGGGACAGGGGAGACCCAGTACTTC. Protein: CASSTTGTGETQYF.